The source of this TCR beta chain is a study of PD-1 blockade in classical Hodgkin lymphoma. General study points: Exclusion removed patients who began nivolumab under 1 year after ASCT.

Sequenced by immunoSEQ multiplex PCR; TCRdb stores in-frame clones only, minus some. The sample has tens of thousands of clones, approximately 81% seen once; the top ten hold 15% to 20%. All patients experienced relapse after autologous stem cell transplantation, and brentuximab vedotin exposure was variable. The CDR3 extends over 15 amino acids. Germline CDR1 reads SGHTA; CDR2 reads FQGNSA. Trimming left V 4 bases short and J 1 base short, with 13 bases between. Points on this clone: Its target is unknown.

The receptor's source is a human donor with classical Hodgkin lymphoma. V usage is TRBV7-2 and J usage is TRBJ1-1; D ambiguous. The sample was peripheral blood mononuclear cells (PBMCs), taken at baseline. CDR3 DNA: TGTGCCAGCAGCTCTCGACGGGGAACGAACACTGAAGCTTTCTTT. As protein: CASSSRRGTNTEAFF.